Given below is one T cell receptor beta chain in context. The data were produced by immunoSEQ multiplex PCR, yet TCRdb's version contains in-frame clones alone and is incomplete. The sample contains about 75,000 clones, 70% to 90% of which appear only once. V lost 0 bases and J lost 6; bases outside the gene matches: 4. This CDR3 is built from 15 residues. CDR1 and CDR2 (germline): MRHNA, SNTAGT. This entry is derived from a study of blood T cell repertoires in COVID-19. Background on the study: COVID-19 samples from acute and convalescent phases originated in the United States, Italy and Spain. PBMCs, B-cell-depleted T cells, or T cells provided the cDNA or gDNA that made up the material.

Seattle patients were enrolled while actively infected and followed longitudinally. This receptor was taken from a man older than 75 with COVID-19, enrolled during active disease. The sequencing input was peripheral blood. This sequence joins TRBV6-4 and TRBJ2-3; 9 bases agree with TRBD2. The CDR3: CASSDSSGGRDTQYF. The CDR3 nucleotides read TGTGCCAGCAGTGACTCTAGCGGGGGCCGGGATACGCAGTATTTT.